The sequence of this T cell receptor (beta chain) was determined in a study of identical twins. This clonotype was detected many times. The antigen is unknown. Study-wide results and caveats: The analysis was cross-sectional rather than longitudinal within donors. Models underestimated how often monozygotic twins shared out-of-frame TCR alpha.

MiXCR was run by TCRdb on the 5' RACE reads, yielding one entry per CDR3 protein. The sample has around 490,000 distinct CDR3 sequences, under 25% seen once; the top ten hold approximately 0.5%. The CDR3 covers 13 residues. The germline V gene has CDR1 KGHSH and CDR2 LQKENI. The germline V and J ends were trimmed by 3 bases and 4 bases, with 7 bases remaining between them. The same specimen was also included in a second study, on yellow fever vaccine responses in identical twins.

This receptor was obtained from a woman between 18 and 29 years old in good health. V is TRBV18 and J is TRBJ2-1; the D gene is possibly TRBD1 (6 bases). The sequencing input was CD4+ T cells sorted from blood. For the CDR3, the DNA is TGTGCCAGCTCACCGGACAGTTACAATGAGCAGTTCTTC. Encoded protein: CASSPDSYNEQFF.